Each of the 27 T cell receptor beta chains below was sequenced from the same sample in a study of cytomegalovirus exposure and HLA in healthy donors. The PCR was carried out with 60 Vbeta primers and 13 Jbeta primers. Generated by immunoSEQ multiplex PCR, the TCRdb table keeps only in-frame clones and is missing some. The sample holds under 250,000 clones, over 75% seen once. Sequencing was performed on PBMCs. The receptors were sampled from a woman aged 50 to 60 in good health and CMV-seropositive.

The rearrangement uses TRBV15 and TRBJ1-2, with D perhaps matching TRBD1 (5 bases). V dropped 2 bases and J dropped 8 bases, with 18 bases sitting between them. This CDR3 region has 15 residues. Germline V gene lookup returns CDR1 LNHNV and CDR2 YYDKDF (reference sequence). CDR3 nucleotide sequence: TGTGCCACCAGCAGACCTAATCCGGCCCCAGGGGGCTACACCTTC. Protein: CATSRPNPAPGGYTF. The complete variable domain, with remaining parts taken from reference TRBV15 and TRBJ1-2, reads DAMVIQNPRYQVTQFGKPVTLSCSQTLNHNVMYWYQQKSSQAPKLLFHYYDKDFNNEADTPDNFQSRRPNTSFCFLDIRSPGLGDTAMYLCATSRPNPAPGGYTFGSGTRLTVV.

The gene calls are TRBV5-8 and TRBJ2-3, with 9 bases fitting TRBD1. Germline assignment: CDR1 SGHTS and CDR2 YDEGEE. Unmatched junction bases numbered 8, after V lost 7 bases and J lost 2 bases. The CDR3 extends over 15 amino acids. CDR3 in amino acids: CASGADRGITDTQYF. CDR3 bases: TGTGCCAGCGGGGCGGACAGGGGAATCACAGATACGCAGTATTTT. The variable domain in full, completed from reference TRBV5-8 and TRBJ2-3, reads EAGVTQSPTHLIKTRGQQATLRCSPISGHTSVYWYQQALGLGLQFLLWYDEGEERNRGNFPPRFSGRQFPNYSSELNVNALELEDSALYLCASGADRGITDTQYFGPGTRLTVL.

DNA for the CDR3: TGTGCCTGGAGTCCCCGGGTCCTAAATTCACCCCTCCACTTT. Amino acids: CAWSPRVLNSPLHF. The rearrangement links TRBV30 to TRBJ1-6; no clear D. The germline gives CDR1 GTSNPN, CDR2 SVGIG (reference sequence). With 2 bases removed from V and 7 bases from J, the gap between germline ends came to 12 bases. The CDR3 totals 14 residues.

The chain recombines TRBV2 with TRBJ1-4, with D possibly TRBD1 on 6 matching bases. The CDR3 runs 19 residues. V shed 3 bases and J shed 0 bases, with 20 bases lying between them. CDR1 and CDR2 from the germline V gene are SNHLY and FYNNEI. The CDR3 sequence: CASSDARSGASTTNEKLFF. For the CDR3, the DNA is TGTGCCAGCAGTGACGCAAGGTCAGGGGCTAGTACAACTAATGAAAAACTGTTTTTT.

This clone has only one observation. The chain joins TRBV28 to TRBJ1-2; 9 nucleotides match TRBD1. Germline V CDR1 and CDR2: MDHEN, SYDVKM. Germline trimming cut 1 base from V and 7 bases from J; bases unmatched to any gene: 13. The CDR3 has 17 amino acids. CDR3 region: CASSLFIEGQGRGGYTF. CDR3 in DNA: TGTGCCAGCAGTTTATTTATAGAGGGACAGGGTAGAGGTGGCTACACCTTC.

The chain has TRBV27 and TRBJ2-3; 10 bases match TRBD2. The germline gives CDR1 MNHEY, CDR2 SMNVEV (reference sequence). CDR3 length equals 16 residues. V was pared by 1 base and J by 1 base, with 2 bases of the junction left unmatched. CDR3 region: CASSLFSGGGTDTQYF. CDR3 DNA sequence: TGTGCCAGCAGTTTATTCAGCGGGGGGGGCACAGATACGCAGTATTTT.

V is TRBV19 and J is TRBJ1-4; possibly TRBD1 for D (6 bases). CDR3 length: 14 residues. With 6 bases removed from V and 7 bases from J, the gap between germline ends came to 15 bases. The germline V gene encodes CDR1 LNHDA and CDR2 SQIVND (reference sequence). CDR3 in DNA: TGTGCCAGTAGACAAACAGGGCAAGGTGAAAAACTGTTTTTT. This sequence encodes CASRQTGQGEKLFF.

The CDR3 coding sequence is TGTGCCAGCAGCTCGGGACAGGATTTCGAGCAGTACTTC. This encodes CASSSGQDFEQYF. The chain recombines TRBV11-2 with TRBJ2-7; TRBD1 matches 8 bases. The CDR3 runs to 13 residues. Germline V gene lookup returns CDR1 SGHAT and CDR2 FQNNGV. V lost 4 bases, J lost 6 bases, and 5 bases stayed unmatched. The full variable domain, its missing parts supplied by reference TRBV11-2 and TRBJ2-7, is EAGVAQSPRYKIIEKRQSVAFWCNPISGHATLYWYQQILGQGPKLLIQFQNNGVVDDSQLPKDRFSAERLKGVDSTLKIQPAKLEDSAVYLCASSSGQDFEQYFGPGTRLTVT.

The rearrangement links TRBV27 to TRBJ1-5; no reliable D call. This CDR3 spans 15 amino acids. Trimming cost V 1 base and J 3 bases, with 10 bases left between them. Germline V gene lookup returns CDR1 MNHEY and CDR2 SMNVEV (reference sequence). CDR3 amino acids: CASSLYRGHNQPQHF. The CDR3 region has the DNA TGTGCCAGCAGTTTATACAGAGGGCACAATCAGCCCCAGCATTTT.

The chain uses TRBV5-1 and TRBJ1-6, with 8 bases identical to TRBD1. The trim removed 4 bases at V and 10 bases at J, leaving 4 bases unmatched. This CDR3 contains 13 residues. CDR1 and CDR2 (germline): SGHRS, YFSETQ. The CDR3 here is CASSMDRDSPLHF. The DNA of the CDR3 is TGCGCCAGCAGCATGGACAGGGACTCACCCCTCCACTTT.

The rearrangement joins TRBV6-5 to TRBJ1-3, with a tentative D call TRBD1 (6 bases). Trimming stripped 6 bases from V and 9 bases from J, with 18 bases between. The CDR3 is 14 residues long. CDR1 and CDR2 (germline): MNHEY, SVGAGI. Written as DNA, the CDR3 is TGTGCCAGCAGCCGGGACATCAAATTGGGCACCATATATTTT. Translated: CASSRDIKLGTIYF.

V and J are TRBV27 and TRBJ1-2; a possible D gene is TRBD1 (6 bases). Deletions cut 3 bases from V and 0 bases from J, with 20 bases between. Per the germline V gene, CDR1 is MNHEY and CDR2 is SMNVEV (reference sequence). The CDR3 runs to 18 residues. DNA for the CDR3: TGTGCCAGCAGTTTTGTCCAAGGGCCCGGGACAACTAACTATGGCTACACCTTC. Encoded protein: CASSFVQGPGTTNYGYTF.

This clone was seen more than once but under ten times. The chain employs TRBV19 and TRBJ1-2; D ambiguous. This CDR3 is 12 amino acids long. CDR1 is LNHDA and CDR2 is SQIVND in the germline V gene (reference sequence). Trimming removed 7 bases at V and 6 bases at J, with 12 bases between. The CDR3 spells CASKGGGHGYTF. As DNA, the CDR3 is TGTGCCAGTAAAGGAGGAGGGCATGGCTACACCTTC.

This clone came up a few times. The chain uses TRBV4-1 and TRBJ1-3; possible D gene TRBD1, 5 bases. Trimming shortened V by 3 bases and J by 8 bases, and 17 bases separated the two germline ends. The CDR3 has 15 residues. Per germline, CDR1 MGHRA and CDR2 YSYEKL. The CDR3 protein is CASSHPTGGLDTIYF. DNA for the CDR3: TGCGCCAGCAGCCACCCTACGGGGGGTTTGGACACCATATATTTT.

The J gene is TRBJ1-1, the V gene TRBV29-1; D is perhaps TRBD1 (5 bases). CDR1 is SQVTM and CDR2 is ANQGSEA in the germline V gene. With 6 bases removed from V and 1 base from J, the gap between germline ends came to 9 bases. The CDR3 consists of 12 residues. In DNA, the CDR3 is TGCAGCGTCAGGGAAAAGAACACTGAAGCTTTCTTT. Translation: CSVREKNTEAFF.

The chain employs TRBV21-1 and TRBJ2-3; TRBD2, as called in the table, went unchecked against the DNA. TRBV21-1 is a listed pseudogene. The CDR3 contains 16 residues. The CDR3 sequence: CASSKSTSGGADTQYF. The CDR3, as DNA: TGTGCCAGCAGCAAATCGACTAGCGGGGGCGCAGATACGCAGTATTTT.

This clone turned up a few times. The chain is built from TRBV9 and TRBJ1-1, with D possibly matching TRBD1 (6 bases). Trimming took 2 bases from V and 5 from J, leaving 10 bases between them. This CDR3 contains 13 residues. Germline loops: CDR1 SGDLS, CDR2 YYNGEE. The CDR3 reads CASSVGRGTEAFF. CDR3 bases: TGTGCCAGCAGCGTCGGGAGGGGGACTGAAGCTTTCTTT.

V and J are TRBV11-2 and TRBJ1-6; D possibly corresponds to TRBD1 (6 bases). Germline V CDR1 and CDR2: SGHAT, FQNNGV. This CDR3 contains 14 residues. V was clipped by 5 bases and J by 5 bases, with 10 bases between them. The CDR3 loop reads CASSLRDNNSPLHF. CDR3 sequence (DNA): TGTGCCAGCAGCCTCCGGGACAATAATTCACCCCTCCACTTT.

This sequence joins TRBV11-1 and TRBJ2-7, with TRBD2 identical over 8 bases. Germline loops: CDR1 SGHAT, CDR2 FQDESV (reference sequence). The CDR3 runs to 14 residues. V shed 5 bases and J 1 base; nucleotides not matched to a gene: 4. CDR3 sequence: CASSVTGGSYEQYF. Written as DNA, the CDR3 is TGTGCCAGCAGCGTGACGGGGGGGTCCTACGAGCAGTACTTC.

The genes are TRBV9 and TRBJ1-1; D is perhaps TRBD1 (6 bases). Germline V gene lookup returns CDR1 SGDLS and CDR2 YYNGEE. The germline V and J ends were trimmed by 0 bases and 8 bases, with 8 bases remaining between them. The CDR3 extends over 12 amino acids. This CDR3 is CASSVDQGEAFF. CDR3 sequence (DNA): TGTGCCAGCAGCGTAGACCAGGGGGAAGCTTTCTTT.

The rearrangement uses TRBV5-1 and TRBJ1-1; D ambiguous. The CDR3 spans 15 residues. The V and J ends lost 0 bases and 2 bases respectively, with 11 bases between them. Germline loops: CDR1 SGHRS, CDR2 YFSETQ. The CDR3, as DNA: TGCGCCAGCAGCTTGGGGCGGATTAGAAACACTGAAGCTTTCTTT. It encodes CASSLGRIRNTEAFF.

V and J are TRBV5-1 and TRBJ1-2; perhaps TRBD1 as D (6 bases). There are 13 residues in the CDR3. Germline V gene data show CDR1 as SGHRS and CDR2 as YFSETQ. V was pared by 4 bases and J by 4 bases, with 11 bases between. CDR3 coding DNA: TGCGCCAGCAGCCCAGGGGATGGCTATGGCTACACCTTC. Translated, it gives CASSPGDGYGYTF.

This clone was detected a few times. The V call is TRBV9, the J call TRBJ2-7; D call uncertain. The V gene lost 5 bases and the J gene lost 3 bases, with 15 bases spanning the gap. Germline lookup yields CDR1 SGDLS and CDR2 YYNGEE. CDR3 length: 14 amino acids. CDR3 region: CASSYGGGGYEQYF. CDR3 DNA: TGTGCCAGCAGTTACGGTGGCGGTGGCTACGAGCAGTACTTC.

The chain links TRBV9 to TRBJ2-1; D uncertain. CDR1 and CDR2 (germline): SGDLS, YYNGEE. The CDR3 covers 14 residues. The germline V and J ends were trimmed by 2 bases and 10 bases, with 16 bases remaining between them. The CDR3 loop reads CASSVAPIEAEQFF. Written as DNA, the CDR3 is TGTGCCAGCAGCGTCGCTCCCATAGAGGCGGAGCAGTTCTTC.

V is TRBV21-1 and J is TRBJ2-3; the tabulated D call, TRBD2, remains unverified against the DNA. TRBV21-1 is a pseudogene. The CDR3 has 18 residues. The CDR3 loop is CASSLISAGRSSTDTQYF. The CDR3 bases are TGTGCCAGCAGCCTCATATCGGCGGGGAGGTCTAGCACAGATACGCAGTATTTT.

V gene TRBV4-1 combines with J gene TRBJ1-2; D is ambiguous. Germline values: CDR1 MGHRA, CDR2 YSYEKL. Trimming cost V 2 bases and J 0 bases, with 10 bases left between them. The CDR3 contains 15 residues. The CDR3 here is CASSQSSTPNYGYTF. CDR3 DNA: TGCGCCAGCAGCCAATCAAGTACTCCTAACTATGGCTACACCTTC.

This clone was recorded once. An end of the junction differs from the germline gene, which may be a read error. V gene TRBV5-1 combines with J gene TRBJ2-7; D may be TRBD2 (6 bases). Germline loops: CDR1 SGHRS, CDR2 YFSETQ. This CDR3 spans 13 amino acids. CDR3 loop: CASSASATYERYF. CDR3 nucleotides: TGCGCCAGCAGCGCTAGCGCAACCTACGAGCGGTACTTC.